This entry concerns a single T cell receptor beta chain. The antigen is not known. Clones were read by immunoSEQ multiplex PCR, and TCRdb kept only the in-frame ones, dropping some. In the table there are thousands of clones, less than 85% of which are singletons. This entry belongs to a study of T cell clonotyping in hematopoietic cell transplantation. The germline V gene encodes CDR1 ENHRY and CDR2 SYGVKD. With 10 bases removed from V and 1 base from J, the gap between germline ends came to 13 bases. The CDR3 runs 13 residues. Study outcomes and limitations: Pathologically expanded recipient clonotypes increased progressively from day 30 to day 180 as diversity fell. Without cell sorting, CD4 versus CD8 contributions remain unresolved. Higher Inverse Simpson Index values in graft donor and pretransplant recipient predicted broader posttransplant TCR diversity.

The specimen was peripheral blood mononuclear cells, collected 100 days after allogeneic stem cell transplant. The receptor comes from a male patient in his fifties or sixties who had an allogeneic stem cell transplant from an unrelated donor, so the T cells may come from the graft donor. Some clones in this sample may be carry-over from other donors' samples. The gene calls are TRBV10-3 and TRBJ1-1; no definite D call. The CDR3 region is CATTGVANTEAFF. The CDR3 region has the DNA TGTGCCACTACCGGGGTCGCGAACACTGAAGCTTTCTTT.